The source of this T cell receptor (beta chain) is a study of regulatory T cells in long-lasting Graves disease. Study overall: Newly diagnosed Graves' patients had under 3 months of antithyroid drugs.

The germline gives CDR1 DFQATT, CDR2 SNEGSKA (reference sequence). V lost 5 bases and J 7 bases, leaving 11 bases between the germline ends. This CDR3 region has 12 residues. Time point given: newly diagnosed GD, antithyroid drugs for less than 3 months. Preparation of the TCR library used RNA extracted from PBMCs. Remarks on this clonotype: Its matching antigen is unknown.

Study-level results: Favoring TRBV28, TRBJ1-2 and TRBJ2-5 was a feature seen in persistent disease. Newly diagnosed patients had higher TCR diversity than persistent Graves' patients did.

Assembly of TCR beta libraries relied on iRepertoire HTBI primers together with Arm-PCR of CDR3 regions. In TCRdb, the multiplex PCR reads were re-called with MiXCR into one record per CDR3 protein. Here the sample spans about 620,000 distinct CDR3 sequences, around 17% being singletons. A further study also used this sample, focusing on T cells in Graves' hyperthyroidism and ophthalmopathy.

This clonotype was obtained from a woman in her 30s with Graves disease. This rearrangement joins TRBV20-1 to TRBJ1-4; the D gene is possibly TRBD1 (5 bases). The sample consisted of peripheral blood mononuclear cells (PBMCs), taken at new diagnosis, from a patient treated with antithyroid drugs. CDR3 amino acids: CSALGGVEKLFF. DNA of the CDR3: TGCAGTGCTCTGGGGGGGGTTGAAAAACTGTTTTTT.